The rows below give T cell receptor beta chains drawn from one sample of a study of control samples from healthy donors and cancer patients. TCRdb's copy holds only in-frame clones and misses some; the assay was immunoSEQ multiplex PCR. Here the sample spans roughly 400,000 clones, around nine tenths being singletons. Input material: PBMCs. These receptors were collected from a man in his forties with head and neck cancer. Each CDR3 is given with its conserved first and last residue. The D gene is left open where the match is weak. Some rows have no size entry. The others give once, few or many, or a class for an expanded clone.

size,D,V,J,DNA,CDR3
once,TRBD1,TRBV27,TRBJ1-4,TGTGCCAGCAGTTTATGGGCCCTACAGGGGAACGAAAAACTGTTTTTT,CASSLWALQGNEKLFF
few,TRBD2,TRBV5-4,TRBJ2-1,TGTGCCAGCAGCTCGGGGGGGACTGCCCAATACAATGAGCAGTTCTTC,CASSSGGTAQYNEQFF
-,-,TRBV4-2,TRBJ1-2,TGTGCCAGCAGCCAAGAAGGAGGGGGGAGGGACTATGGCTACACCTTC,CASSQEGGGRDYGYTF
-,-,TRBV5-1,TRBJ1-4,TGCGCCAGCAGCCCGTCCGGGGGGCGGGATGAAAAACTGTTTTTT,CASSPSGGRDEKLFF
-,TRBD2,TRBV11-2,TRBJ2-7,TGTGCCAGCAATCCGACTAGCGGGACGCAGAGAGAGCAGTACTTC,CASNPTSGTQREQYF
-,TRBD2,TRBV27,TRBJ2-7,TGTGCCAGCAGCCCCAGGGGAGCGGGAGGGTCCCCCGAGCAGTACTTC,CASSPRGAGGSPEQYF
-,TRBD2,TRBV7-2,TRBJ2-7,TGTGCCAGCAGCTCCCGGGACTACAACCCCTACGAGCAGTACTTC,CASSSRDYNPYEQYF
-,TRBD1,TRBV4-3,TRBJ1-2,TGCGCCAGCAGCCCGAATACTGGGACAGCCTATGGCTACACCTTC,CASSPNTGTAYGYTF
-,-,TRBV23-1,TRBJ2-7,TGCGCCAGCAGTCCCCCCGGCCCAACAGGCGAGCAGTACTTC,CASSPPGPTGEQYF
once,TRBD1,TRBV28,TRBJ1-1,TGTGCCAGCAGGCGGCCAGGGGGCGGGAACACTGAAGCTTTCTTT,CASRRPGGGNTEAFF
few,-,TRBV24-1,TRBJ1-2,TGTGCCACCAGTGATAACAGCTATGGCTACACCTTC,CATSDNSYGYTF
-,TRBD1,TRBV6-6,TRBJ2-7,TGTGCCAGCAGTAACACCGGGACAGGGGGTAACGAGCAGTACTTC,CASSNTGTGGNEQYF
-,TRBD2,TRBV24-1,TRBJ2-1,TGTGCCACCAGTGTTAGAGGGCCTAGCGGGGCCCACAATGAGCAGTTCTTC,CATSVRGPSGAHNEQFF
-,-,TRBV19,TRBJ2-5,TGTGCCAGTAGTATAGAAGCCAGGGAGGTAGGAGAGACCCAGTACTTC,CASSIEAREVGETQYF
-,-,TRBV4-2,TRBJ1-5,TGTGCCAGCAGCCAAGCGCGGGGACCCAATAGCAATCAGCCCCAGCATTTT,CASSQARGPNSNQPQHF
-,-,TRBV5-8,TRBJ2-5,TGTGCCAGCAGCTTGAACCGGGAGACCCAGTACTTC,CASSLNRETQYF
-,TRBD1,TRBV13,TRBJ1-5,TGTGCCAGCAGAGACTGGGACAGGTTAAAATATTGCAATCAGCCCCAGCATTTT,CASRDWDRLKYCNQPQHF
-,-,TRBV5-1,TRBJ1-6,TGCGCCAGCAGCCTTGCAGCCTCAAATTCACCCCTCCACTTT,CASSLAASNSPLHF
-,-,TRBV6-2/TRBV6-3,TRBJ1-5,TGTGCCAGCAGTTGGAAGGGTGGGAATCAGCCCCAGCATTTT,CASSWKGGNQPQHF
once,TRBD1,TRBV5-6,TRBJ2-7,TGTGCCAGCAGCTCCCGGGACAGGGTGAAGTACGAGCAGTACTTC,CASSSRDRVKYEQYF
-,-,TRBV5-1,TRBJ2-7,TGCGCCAGCAGCTTGGTGCTCCCTGGCGGATCCTACGAGCAGTACTTC,CASSLVLPGGSYEQYF
-,-,TRBV14,TRBJ2-2,TGTGCCAGCAGCCACCTTAAGGGGACCGGGGAGCTGTTTTTT,CASSHLKGTGELFF